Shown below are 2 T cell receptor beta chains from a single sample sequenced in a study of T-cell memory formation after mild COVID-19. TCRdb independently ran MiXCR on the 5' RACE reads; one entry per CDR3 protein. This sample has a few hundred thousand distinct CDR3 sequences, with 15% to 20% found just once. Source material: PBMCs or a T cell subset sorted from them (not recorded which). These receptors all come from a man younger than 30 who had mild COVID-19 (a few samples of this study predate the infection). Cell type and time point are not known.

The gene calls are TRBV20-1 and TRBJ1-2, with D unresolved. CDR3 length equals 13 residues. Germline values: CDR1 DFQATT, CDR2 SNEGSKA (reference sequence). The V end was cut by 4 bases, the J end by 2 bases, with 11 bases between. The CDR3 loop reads CSATNGRNYGYTF. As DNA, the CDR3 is TGCAGTGCTACGAATGGACGGAACTATGGCTACACCTTC.

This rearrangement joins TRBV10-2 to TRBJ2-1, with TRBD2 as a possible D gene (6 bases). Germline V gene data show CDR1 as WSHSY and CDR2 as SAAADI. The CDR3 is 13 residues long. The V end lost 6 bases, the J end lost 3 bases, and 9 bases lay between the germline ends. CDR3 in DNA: TGCGCCAGCAGGACTAGAGGCTACAATGAGCAGTTCTTC. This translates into CASRTRGYNEQFF.